These 14 T cell receptor beta chains originate from one sample sequenced in a study of OX40 agonist ivuxolimab in advanced cancers. The assay was immunoSEQ multiplex PCR, and TCRdb's table has in-frame clones only and misses some. The sample lists some 40,000 clones; around 89% were seen once. The specimen was CD4+ or CD8+ T cells sorted from blood, collected in a trial of the OX40 agonist ivuxolimab. Every receptor here comes from an adult with an advanced solid tumor such as melanoma, head and neck, liver or kidney cancer.

The chain is built from TRBV19 and TRBJ1-1, with D possibly TRBD1 on 6 matching bases. The length of the CDR3 is 13 residues. The germline gives CDR1 LNHDA, CDR2 SQIVND (reference sequence). Trimming left V 10 bases short and J 0 bases short, with 12 bases between. DNA for the CDR3: TGTGCCACTGGACAGTCTATGAACACTGAAGCTTTCTTT. Its translation: CATGQSMNTEAFF.

The chain combines TRBV2 with TRBJ2-5; no clear D. Per the germline V gene, CDR1 is SNHLY and CDR2 is FYNNEI. This CDR3 has 15 amino acids. V was trimmed by 0 bases and J by 4 bases, leaving 12 bases between them. The CDR3 DNA follows: TGTGCCAGCAGTGAAGCCCGGTCGGGTAGAGAGACCCAGTACTTC. Translating it yields CASSEARSGRETQYF.

The chain is built from TRBV14 and TRBJ2-5; D call uncertain. V was shortened by 1 base and J by 2 bases, with 17 bases between the two germline ends. The germline V gene encodes CDR1 SGHDN and CDR2 FVKESK. The CDR3 is made up of 17 amino acids. The CDR3 sequence: CASSQVPSVWQQETQYF. Here the CDR3 DNA reads TGTGCCAGCAGCCAAGTCCCCAGCGTGTGGCAACAAGAGACCCAGTACTTC.

The table lists this clone with a few counts. This rearrangement joins TRBV27 to TRBJ2-7; tentatively, D is TRBD1 (6 bases). CDR3 length equals 15 residues. Trimming removed 6 bases at V and 1 base at J, with 16 bases between. The germline V gene encodes CDR1 MNHEY and CDR2 SMNVEV (reference sequence). CDR3 nucleotide sequence: TGTGCCAGCAGAACGTCTGTTCAGGGGTCCTACGAGCAGTACTTC. This sequence encodes CASRTSVQGSYEQYF.

This rearrangement joins TRBV2 to TRBJ2-5, with 10 bases aligning to TRBD1. V trimming: 6 bases; J trimming: 4 bases; junction bases outside the gene matches: 2. CDR1 is SNHLY and CDR2 is FYNNEI in the germline V gene. CDR3 length: 13 residues. The CDR3 sequence: CASRDRGGETQYF. DNA of the CDR3: TGTGCCAGCAGGGACAGGGGGGGAGAGACCCAGTACTTC. The full variable domain, its missing parts supplied by reference TRBV2 and TRBJ2-5, is EPEVTQTPSHQVTQMGQEVILRCVPISNHLYFYWYRQILGQKVEFLVSFYNNEISEKSEIFDDQFSVERPDGSNFTLKIRSTKLEDSAMYFCASRDRGGETQYFGPGTRLLVL.

The J gene is TRBJ1-2, the V gene TRBV19; no clear D gene. The CDR3 loop spans 17 amino acids. Germline CDR1 and CDR2: LNHDA and SQIVND (reference sequence). Trimming removed 7 bases from V and 5 bases from J, with 26 bases in between. In DNA form, the CDR3 reads TGTGCCAGTACTCCTTCGGAGGGTATCCCCTTCGATTATGGCTACACCTTC. Amino acid sequence: CASTPSEGIPFDYGYTF.

This chain links TRBV13 with TRBJ2-1, with D tentatively TRBD2 (6 bases). Germline V gene sequence: CDR1 PRHDT, CDR2 FYEKMQ (reference sequence). This CDR3 has 16 amino acids. The V and J ends lost 1 base and 3 bases respectively, with 13 bases between them. The DNA for the CDR3 is TGTGCCAGCAGCTTAGAGACGGGGGTCCTCTACAATGAGCAGTTCTTC. Amino acid sequence: CASSLETGVLYNEQFF.

The chain uses TRBV11-2 and TRBJ1-1; 7 nucleotides align to TRBD1. V was pared by 5 bases and J by 8 bases, with 2 bases of the junction left unmatched. CDR1 and CDR2 from the germline V gene are SGHAT and FQNNGV. This CDR3 contains 11 residues. The CDR3 is CASSPDREAFF. CDR3 DNA: TGTGCCAGCAGCCCGGACAGGGAAGCTTTCTTT. The variable domain in full, completed from reference TRBV11-2 and TRBJ1-1, reads EAGVAQSPRYKIIEKRQSVAFWCNPISGHATLYWYQQILGQGPKLLIQFQNNGVVDDSQLPKDRFSAERLKGVDSTLKIQPAKLEDSAVYLCASSPDREAFFGQGTRLTVV.

The chain links TRBV4-1 to TRBJ2-1; 8 nucleotides agree with TRBD2. Germline V CDR1 and CDR2: MGHRA, YSYEKL. After removal of 1 base from V and 5 bases from J, the junction contained 13 bases not matched to a gene. CDR3 length: 18 residues. The CDR3 here is CASSQVDLGLVVNNEQFF. CDR3 sequence (DNA): TGCGCCAGCAGCCAAGTTGATCTGGGACTAGTGGTGAACAATGAGCAGTTCTTC.

The chain has TRBV6-1 and TRBJ1-5, with D uncertain. CDR1 is MNHNS, CDR2 SASEGT, per germline. Trimming cost V 6 bases and J 3 bases, with 12 bases left between them. This CDR3 is built from 14 residues. The CDR3 here is CASRMNLDNQPQHF. In DNA, the CDR3 is TGTGCCAGCAGGATGAACTTAGACAATCAGCCCCAGCATTTT.

J is TRBJ1-6 and V is TRBV14; no firm D call. Trimming left V 4 bases short and J 10 bases short, with 11 bases between. This CDR3 is built from 13 residues. The germline V gene encodes CDR1 SGHDN and CDR2 FVKESK. The CDR3 region has the DNA TGTGCCAGCAGCCTTTGGACGGGATCACCCCTCCACTTT. It specifies CASSLWTGSPLHF.

Only one count was recorded for this clone. In this CDR3 the conserved last residue, phenylalanine or tryptophan, is missing, so a read error is likely. The rearrangement joins TRBV7-9 to TRBJ1-6; TRBD1 matches at 9 bases. CDR1 and CDR2 from the germline V gene are SEHNR and FQNEAQ (reference sequence). V shed 1 base and J 8 bases; nucleotides not matched to a gene: 3. The CDR3 spans 15 residues. CDR3 DNA: TGTGCCAGCAGCTTAGGGGACAGGGAACATTCACCCCTCCACCTT. Amino acids: CASSLGDREHSPLHL.

The V and J genes are TRBV25-1 and TRBJ2-6; D gene uncertain. Trimming removed 4 bases from V and 0 bases from J, with 4 bases in between. From germline, CDR1 is MGHDK and CDR2 SYGVNS. The CDR3 is 14 residues long. The CDR3 sequence is CASSGTSGANVLTF. Here the CDR3 DNA reads TGTGCCAGCAGTGGAACCTCTGGGGCCAACGTCCTGACTTTC.

The chain combines TRBV7-2 with TRBJ1-4, with no clear D. Between the trimmed V and J ends, which lost 5 bases and 3 bases, there was a span of 7 bases. Per germline, CDR1 SGHTA and CDR2 FQGNSA. This CDR3 spans 13 amino acids. This CDR3 is CASSRRANEKLFF. In DNA, the CDR3 is TGTGCCAGCAGCCGTCGGGCTAATGAAAAACTGTTTTTT.